This T cell receptor (beta chain) was recorded in a study of blood T cell repertoires in COVID-19. The wider study: T cells, B-cell-depleted T cells, or PBMCs supplied cDNA or gDNA.

In the original processing: Amplification from reference gene primers served as the basis for estimated nucleated cell counts. Measured with immunoSEQ multiplex PCR; TCRdb has only the in-frame clones, and not every one. V, J and clone size derive from that table, while D and trimming were established from the DNA sequence. The data contain 110,000 or so clones, 85% of them seen just once; the ten biggest clones take up under 4%. The receptor was isolated from a man aged 35 to 55 with acute or convalescent COVID-19. The sample consisted of peripheral blood.

For the CDR3, the DNA is TGCAGTGCCCCGGGGGTAGATGGCTACACCTTC. This codes for CSAPGVDGYTF. The V and J genes are TRBV20-1 and TRBJ1-2; TRBD1 is a possible D gene (5 bases). V lost 6 bases and J lost 6, with 11 bases in between. Looked up from germline, CDR1 is DFQATT and CDR2 is SNEGSKA (reference sequence). The CDR3 loop spans 11 amino acids.